This T cell receptor (beta chain) was observed in a study of blood T cell repertoires in COVID-19. Turning to the study itself: Samples representing acute and convalescent COVID-19 were sourced from the United States, Italy and Spain. Sources were T cells, B-cell-depleted T cells, or PBMCs; the material itself was cDNA or gDNA.

Germline V CDR1 and CDR2: SGHNT, YENEEA. Germline trimming cut 2 bases from V and 6 bases from J; bases unmatched to any gene: 7. This CDR3 region has 15 residues. Per the authors' pipeline: From reference gene primer amplification, estimates of nucleated cell counts were derived. Assay used: immunoSEQ multiplex PCR; TCRdb lists only in-frame clones, some missing. The V and J calls and clone size come from that table; D and trimming were worked out from the DNA. Among 76,000 or so clones listed, approximately 80% were seen once. Sequenced input: peripheral blood. This TCR came from a man over 45 with acute or convalescent COVID-19. The chain links TRBV11-3 to TRBJ2-1; 7 bases are shared with TRBD1. This CDR3 is CASSLRQGLGNEQFF. CDR3 DNA: TGTGCCAGCAGCTTAAGACAGGGTTTGGGCAATGAGCAGTTCTTC.